The 23 T cell receptor beta chains presented below share a single source sample, sequenced in a study of early stage breast cancer tumors. Assay: immunoSEQ multiplex PCR; the TCRdb copy retains only in-frame clones and omits some. The data hold around 30,000 clones, with roughly four fifths observed a single time. Sequenced input: breast tumor tissue. The receptors were gathered from a person aged 25 to 39 with breast cancer.

The CDR3 coding sequence is TGCGCCAGCAGCCAGCTCCTAGCGGGAGTAATGGATGAGCAGTTCTTC. Translated: CASSQLLAGVMDEQFF. The chain joins TRBV4-1 to TRBJ2-1, with 10 bases that match TRBD2. V was clipped by 3 bases and J by 8 bases; unmatched bases: 10. Germline CDR1 reads MGHRA; CDR2 reads YSYEKL. There are 16 residues in the CDR3.

This chain links TRBV9 with TRBJ2-3; 10 nucleotides line up with TRBD1. Looked up from germline, CDR1 is SGDLS and CDR2 is YYNGEE. The CDR3 is 15 amino acids. Trimming took 3 bases from V and 5 from J; bases not matched to a gene: 6. In DNA, the CDR3 is TGTGCCAGCAGCGGGCGACAGGGGGCCTTAGATACGCAGTATTTT. It codes for CASSGRQGALDTQYF.

This clone was found a few times. The gene calls are TRBV21-1 and TRBJ2-4; TRBD1 is the table's D call and was not checked against the DNA. TRBV21-1 is shown as a pseudogene. CDR3 size: 15 residues. The CDR3 sequence is CASQIQGLAKNIQYF. CDR3 DNA sequence: TGTGCCAGCCAGATCCAGGGGCTAGCCAAAAACATTCAGTACTTC.

The V and J genes are TRBV11-2 and TRBJ1-4, with a possible D match to TRBD1 (5 bases). The CDR3 is made up of 15 amino acids. The V end was cut by 5 bases, the J end by 5 bases, with 15 bases between. Looked up from germline, CDR1 is SGHAT and CDR2 is FQNNGV. The CDR3 bases are TGTGCCAGCAGCCCTGTCCAGGGCTCGAATGAAAAACTGTTTTTT. It codes for CASSPVQGSNEKLFF. The whole variable domain, filled in from reference TRBV11-2 and TRBJ1-4, reads EAGVAQSPRYKIIEKRQSVAFWCNPISGHATLYWYQQILGQGPKLLIQFQNNGVVDDSQLPKDRFSAERLKGVDSTLKIQPAKLEDSAVYLCASSPVQGSNEKLFFGSGTQLSVL.

This chain connects TRBV7-2 to TRBJ2-7; TRBD2 aligns across 14 bases. Germline V CDR1 and CDR2: SGHTA, FQGNSA. The length of the CDR3 is 16 residues. The V and J ends lost 5 bases and 4 bases, in that order; junction bases with no gene match: 7. The CDR3 here is CASSPLRTSGRYEQYF. Written as DNA, the CDR3 is TGTGCCAGCAGCCCCCTACGGACTAGCGGGAGGTACGAGCAGTACTTC.

CDR3 sequence: CASSMGDSRVGGYTF. The CDR3 coding sequence is TGTGCCAGTAGTATGGGGGACAGCCGGGTAGGCGGCTACACCTTC. This chain links TRBV19 with TRBJ1-2; 7 nucleotides line up with TRBD1. The ends lost 3 bases at V and 8 bases at J; junction bases unmatched: 12. The CDR3 spans 15 residues. Germline loops: CDR1 LNHDA, CDR2 SQIVND (reference sequence).

The chain couples TRBV28 to TRBJ2-5, with 9 bases lining up with TRBD2. The germline gives CDR1 MDHEN, CDR2 SYDVKM. V shed 5 bases and J 5 bases; nucleotides not matched to a gene: 3. CDR3 size: 13 residues. CDR3 region: CASSGGGVETQYF. CDR3 coding DNA: TGTGCCAGCAGTGGCGGGGGGGTGGAGACCCAGTACTTC.

The chain recombines TRBV29-1 with TRBJ2-1, with D perhaps matching TRBD1 (6 bases). CDR1 and CDR2 (germline): SQVTM, ANQGSEA. This CDR3 has 14 amino acids. Trimming stripped 4 bases from V and 6 bases from J, with 16 bases between. The CDR3 nucleotides are TGCAGCGTTGGGACTCCAGGGGCCTCCAATGAGCAGTTCTTC. Translating it yields CSVGTPGASNEQFF.

This clone was observed once. This chain connects TRBV25-1 to TRBJ1-1; 7 nucleotides align to TRBD1. V lost 9 bases, J lost 0 bases, and 10 bases stayed unmatched. The CDR3 runs to 15 residues. Germline CDR1 is MGHDK and CDR2 is SYGVNS. This CDR3 reads CASGKKGALNTEAFF. The CDR3 DNA follows: TGTGCCAGTGGAAAGAAGGGGGCTCTGAACACTGAAGCTTTCTTT.

The chain combines TRBV6-5 with TRBJ2-2; D gene ambiguous. The CDR3 is 12 residues long. The germline gives CDR1 MNHEY, CDR2 SVGAGI. Trimming took 5 bases from V and 4 from J, leaving 5 bases between them. CDR3 DNA: TGTGCCAGCAGTCGTGGCACCGGGGAGCTGTTTTTT. Its protein product is CASSRGTGELFF.

In its sample, this clone was seen once. The genes are TRBV19 and TRBJ1-5; 7 nucleotides align to TRBD1. The junction had 6 bases not matched to a gene; V was cut back by 4 bases and J by 6 bases. The length of the CDR3 is 14 residues. Germline V lookup: CDR1 LNHDA, CDR2 SQIVND (reference sequence). The CDR3 is CASSRTGPTQPQHF. CDR3 sequence (DNA): TGTGCCAGTAGTAGGACAGGTCCCACTCAGCCCCAGCATTTT.

This sequence joins TRBV2 and TRBJ2-7; 7 nucleotides line up with TRBD2. The germline CDR1 and CDR2 sequences are SNHLY and FYNNEI. This CDR3 has 12 residues. After removal of 8 bases from V and 4 bases from J, the junction contained 5 bases not matched to a gene. The CDR3 nucleotides are TGTGCCAGCGAGCCTAGCGGATACGAGCAGTACTTC. Its translation: CASEPSGYEQYF.

The V and J genes are TRBV29-1 and TRBJ1-1; 9 nucleotides match TRBD1. The length of the CDR3 is 14 residues. V was pared by 8 bases and J by 2 bases, with 9 bases of the junction left unmatched. Germline assignment: CDR1 SQVTM and CDR2 ANQGSEA. CDR3 sequence reads: CSLRTGAFNTEAFF. CDR3 coding DNA: TGCAGCCTTCGGACAGGGGCATTCAACACTGAAGCTTTCTTT.

The rearrangement uses TRBV7-8 and TRBJ2-7, with 7 bases identical to TRBD2. Germline V gene data show CDR1 as SGHVS and CDR2 as FQNEAQ. This CDR3 comprises 14 residues. V gave up 5 bases and J gave up 4 bases; unmatched junction bases: 8. The CDR3: CASSPPSGLYEQYF. For the CDR3, the DNA is TGTGCCAGCAGCCCGCCTAGCGGTCTTTACGAGCAGTACTTC.

The genes are TRBV18 and TRBJ1-2; D unclear. Germline V CDR1 and CDR2: KGHSH, LQKENI. With 2 bases removed from V and 4 bases from J, the gap between germline ends came to 14 bases. The CDR3 loop spans 15 amino acids. CDR3 sequence: CASSPVINSVYGYTF. In nucleotides, the CDR3 is TGTGCCAGCTCACCAGTTATAAACAGCGTCTATGGCTACACCTTC.

This clone was seen once. This rearrangement joins TRBV6-5 to TRBJ1-6; a possible D gene is TRBD1 (6 bases). CDR3 size: 15 residues. Trimming took 0 bases from V and 10 from J, leaving 13 bases between them. Per germline, CDR1 MNHEY and CDR2 SVGAGI. The CDR3 spells CASSYSRRGLSPLHF. CDR3 coding DNA: TGTGCCAGCAGTTACTCACGCAGGGGTTTATCACCCCTCCACTTT.

The V call is TRBV5-1, the J call TRBJ2-7, with D hard to call. V was trimmed by 0 bases and J by 3 bases, leaving 4 bases between them. Germline V gene data show CDR1 as SGHRS and CDR2 as YFSETQ. The CDR3 is 12 amino acids. In DNA, the CDR3 is TGCGCCAGCAGCTTGGACTTCTACGAGCAGTACTTC. Residues: CASSLDFYEQYF.

Remarks on this clone: Other nucleotide sequences in the sample specify the same CDR3. DNA for the CDR3: TGTGCCTGGAGCGAAGAGACCCAGTACTTC. This gives the protein CAWSEETQYF. The chain is built from TRBV30 and TRBJ2-5; D is uncertain. Germline CDR1 reads GTSNPN; CDR2 reads SVGIG (reference sequence). Trimming shortened V by 3 bases and J by 3 bases, and 2 bases separated the two germline ends. The CDR3 loop spans 10 amino acids.

In this sample, this clone turned up once. The V call is TRBV5-4, the J call TRBJ1-2; unclear D gene. The V end lost 2 bases, the J end lost 6 bases, and 8 bases lay between the germline ends. The CDR3 sequence is 12 residues long. Per the germline V gene, CDR1 is SGHNT and CDR2 is YYREEE (reference sequence). The CDR3 protein is CASSLGENGYTF. Here the CDR3 DNA reads TGTGCCAGCAGCTTAGGCGAGAATGGCTACACCTTC.

This clone was seen a handful of times. The chain is built from TRBV19 and TRBJ1-5; D unclear. Germline CDR1 and CDR2: LNHDA and SQIVND (reference sequence). With 8 bases removed from V and 1 base from J, the gap between germline ends came to 9 bases. The CDR3 totals 13 residues. The CDR3 loop reads CASCKASNQPQHF. As DNA, the CDR3 is TGTGCCAGTTGTAAGGCGAGCAATCAGCCCCAGCATTTT.

The gene calls are TRBV7-3 and TRBJ2-5, with D possibly TRBD2 on 5 matching bases. From germline, CDR1 is SGHTA and CDR2 FQGTGA. The CDR3 is 14 amino acids. Trimming left V 4 bases short and J 4 bases short, with 13 bases between. The CDR3: CASSSVGAGETQYF. CDR3 bases: TGTGCCAGCAGCTCCGTGGGAGCCGGAGAGACCCAGTACTTC.

This clone occurred a few times. The chain combines TRBV7-6 with TRBJ2-7, with D tentatively TRBD1 or TRBD2 (5 bases each). This CDR3 is 16 amino acids long. Trimming took off 1 base at V and 2 bases at J, with 15 bases between the two ends. Germline values: CDR1 SGHVS, CDR2 FNYEAQ. This CDR3 reads CASSLGVGTLTYEQYF. Written as DNA, the CDR3 is TGTGCCAGCAGCTTAGGAGTGGGGACCTTAACCTACGAGCAGTACTTC.

This clone was seen once. The genes are TRBV5-4 and TRBJ1-1; unclear D gene. CDR1 and CDR2 from the germline V gene are SGHNT and YYREEE (reference sequence). Deletions cut 2 bases from V and 0 bases from J, with 11 bases between. CDR3 size: 15 residues. CDR3 loop: CASSLGNLLNTEAFF. The CDR3 DNA follows: TGTGCCAGCAGCTTAGGGAATCTACTGAACACTGAAGCTTTCTTT.